This T cell receptor beta chain was documented in a study of T cells in Graves' hyperthyroidism and ophthalmopathy (dated by TCRdb to 2018 to 2020). About the full investigation: Peripheral blood samples were taken at the time of initial diagnosis, prior to any treatment. TCR V-J signatures able to tell the groups apart were searched for in a discovery cohort of 100 patients, of whom 43 had Graves' ophthalmopathy and 55 to 65 had stable Graves' hyperthyroidism. Whether ophthalmopathy could be predicted prospectively was tested in an independent validation cohort made up of under 20 hyperthyroidism patients plus 17 patients who later progressed to ophthalmopathy. The 95 to 100 discovery patients were randomly split 7:3 into training and test sets. The study also compared thyroid tissue and blood T-cell repertoires from about six Graves' hyperthyroidism patients. Once sampling was done, hyperthyroidism patients were given methimazole at a starting dose of 30 mg daily, whereas ophthalmopathy patients were given high-dose intravenous methylprednisolone. The paper describes TCR Vbeta CDR3 sequencing of 135 peripheral blood samples, made up of 43 ophthalmopathy patients, roughly 72 hyperthyroidism patients and roughly 17 progressor patients. Overall results and qualifications from the work: Most expanded thyroid clonotypes (frequency above 0.001) were also detected in blood, suggesting blood repertoires may reflect thyroid immune responses. A model built on a 13 V-J signature distinguished ophthalmopathy from stable hyperthyroidism, reaching around 88% sensitivity and 81.08% specificity in cross-validation and 80%/75% in testing. In validation, the model predicted progression to ophthalmopathy a median of roughly 6.5 months before onset, with roughly 68% sensitivity and 72.22% specificity. Sample size was not statistically predetermined, and blinding of investigators to group allocation was not performed.

TCR beta CDR3 regions were amplified from RNA transcripts. The TCR CDR3 was subjected to a first round of RT-PCR using the HTBI primer set and the Qiagen OneStep RT-PCR kit. The libraries were constructed in a second round of multiplex PCR and then size-selected and purified. Sequencing of the libraries was done on an Illumina HiSeq2000 using paired-end 100 bp reads. The paper's data handling went like this. SOAPnuke was used to process the raw data, throwing out any read that contained adapters or uncalled bases, had a mean Phred below 15, or lacked an exact constant-primer or identifier match. High-quality paired reads were merged using COPE v1.2.5, and each unique nucleotide sequence was defined as a clonotype. Clonotypes were aligned to IMGT TRBV, TRBD and TRBJ reference segments using MiTCR v1.1. Only V-J combinations with frequency above 0.0001, covering 99% to 99.2% of repertoires, were analysed. The TCS score was defined as F50 (clonal expansion) divided by E x V (chaos), with BLOSUM62-based TCRdist calculated between CDR3 peptides within each V-J. Welch's t-statistics and random forest reduced around 510 V-J features to roughly 13, which were used in a naive Bayes classifier (R e1071). TCRdb reprocessed the public reads (quality trimming at Q25 with fastp, clone calling with MiXCR) and kept in-frame beta chains. Rows merge per CDR3 protein into single entries with the most common DNA and genes. TCRdb's processing, not the authors', yielded these V and J calls. The sample data list hundreds of thousands of distinct CDR3 sequences, and about 20% of these were observed just once. The ten largest clonotypes hold approximately 48% of the sample.

Comments on this clonotype: Its antigen remains unidentified. Just one base apart from a much larger clone, this may be a read error.

Counted from cysteine to phenylalanine, this CDR3 has 16 amino acids. The entry retains the CDR3 DNA only, 48 bases that are in frame from base 1. For CDR1 and CDR2, the germline V gene (reference sequence) lists DFQATT and SNEGSKA. Ophthalmopathy patients had moderately to severely active disease, with a Clinical Activity Score of 3 or more, a NOSPECS grade of 4 or more, and a disease duration of less than 3 months. Exclusion was applied to patients with uncontrolled infections, other autoimmune diseases, pregnancy or lactation. Clinical symptoms, serum thyroxine and TRAb, thyroid ultrasound, and orbital computed tomography formed the basis for the diagnoses. PBMCs were separated from roughly 10 ml of fresh peripheral blood using Ficoll-Paque density gradient centrifugation. Total RNA was extracted with Trizol reagent, and quality was checked on an Agilent 2100 Bioanalyzer.

The specimen sequenced was blood. The clonotype comes from a man aged 35 to 55 with Graves' ophthalmopathy. The V gene is TRBV20-1 and the J gene is TRBJ2-7, and perhaps TRBD1 as D gene, on 5 matching bases. The base sequence is TGCAGTGCTAGTCCGGACAACGCTGGACACTCCTACGAGCAGTGCTTC. This encodes CSASPDNAGHSYEQCF.